Listed below are T cell receptor beta chains from one sample, sequenced in a study of graft-versus-host responses after intestinal transplantation. The repertoire was sequenced with immunoSEQ multiplex PCR; TCRdb's copy has only in-frame clones and lacks some. In the table there are some 120,000 clones, 85% to 95% of which are singletons. These receptors have no identified antigens. The source was unstimulated CD4+ T cells sorted from spleen or lymph node cells, collected before transplant. Receptor source: a human donor who was the organ donor for an intestinal transplant. Each CDR3 is given with its conserved first and last residue. A D gene is named only where the DNA matches it firmly. Only some rows state a clone size, as once, few, many or a class for expanded clones.

.	TRBV28	13	.	TRBJ2-2	CASKNWGTGELFF	TGTGCCAGCAAAAATTGGGGTACCGGGGAGCTGTTTTTT
.	TRBV11-2	14	.	TRBJ2-7	CASSLVGRTDEQYF	TGTGCCAGCAGCTTAGTAGGGAGAACGGACGAGCAGTACTTC
.	TRBV5-1	15	.	TRBJ1-3	CASSPEQGYGNTIYF	TGCGCCAGCAGCCCGGAACAGGGTTATGGAAACACCATATATTTT
TRBD1	TRBV7-6	19	once	TRBJ2-3	CAGSLAAGGAEGYTDTQYF	TGTGCCGGCAGCTTAGCGGCAGGGGGCGCGGAAGGTTACACAGATACGCAGTATTTT
.	TRBV2	15	.	TRBJ2-6	CASSRGGSGANVLTF	TGTGCCAGCAGTAGAGGAGGGTCCGGGGCCAACGTCCTGACTTTC
.	TRBV29-1	12	once	TRBJ1-1	CSVATGHTEAFF	TGCAGCGTTGCAACAGGGCACACTGAAGCTTTCTTT
.	TRBV18	14	.	TRBJ1-5	CASSPSRGTQPQHF	TGTGCCAGCTCACCGTCCAGGGGCACTCAGCCCCAGCATTTT
TRBD1	TRBV5-1	15	.	TRBJ2-1	CASSLETGRHNEQFF	TGCGCCAGCAGCTTGGAGACAGGGCGGCACAATGAGCAGTTCTTC
.	TRBV4-3	15	.	TRBJ2-3	CASSQDHRVPDTQYF	TGCGCCAGCAGCCAAGATCACAGGGTACCAGATACGCAGTATTTT
TRBD2	TRBV7-2	14	.	TRBJ2-3	CASSLRLARDTQYF	TGTGCCAGCAGCTTGCGACTAGCAAGAGATACGCAGTATTTT
.	TRBV9	14	.	TRBJ2-2	CASSVGTSTGELFF	TGTGCCAGCAGCGTTGGGACCAGCACCGGGGAGCTGTTTTTT
.	TRBV20-1	10	.	TRBJ1-1	CSARNTEAFF	TGCAGTGCTAGGAACACTGAAGCTTTCTTT
.	TRBV19	15	.	TRBJ2-5	CASSRGDSLGETQYF	TGTGCCAGTAGTAGGGGTGACAGCCTGGGGGAGACCCAGTACTTC
TRBD2	TRBV18	15	.	TRBJ2-3	CASSASGRRADTQYF	TGTGCCAGCTCAGCTAGCGGGAGGAGGGCAGATACGCAGTATTTT
TRBD1	TRBV10-3	13	.	TRBJ1-1	CAIIRQGNGEAFF	TGTGCCATCATTAGACAGGGGAATGGTGAAGCTTTCTTT
TRBD2	TRBV2	15	.	TRBJ2-1	CASRTSGPSYNEQFF	TGTGCCAGCAGGACTAGCGGGCCCTCCTACAATGAGCAGTTCTTC
.	TRBV7-8	13	.	TRBJ1-2	CASSLGVNYGYTF	TGTGCCAGCAGCTTAGGGGTCAACTATGGCTACACCTTC
TRBD2	TRBV30	17	.	TRBJ2-1	CAWSVFRTSGSVNEQFF	TGTGCCTGGAGTGTTTTCCGGACTAGCGGGAGCGTCAATGAGCAGTTCTTC
.	TRBV18	14	.	TRBJ2-1	CASSPSPSYNEQFF	TGTGCCAGCTCACCCAGCCCCTCCTACAATGAGCAGTTCTTC
.	TRBV7-3	15	.	TRBJ2-1	CASSLNGGDYNEQFF	TGTGCCAGCAGCTTAAATGGCGGGGACTACAATGAGCAGTTCTTC
TRBD2	TRBV5-1	15	few	TRBJ2-1	CASSPGGTSYAEQFF	TGCGCCAGCAGCCCCGGGGGGACTAGCTACGCTGAGCAGTTCTTC
.	TRBV7-2	18	.	TRBJ2-3	CASSLMWAGGKRGSTQYF	TGTGCCAGCAGCTTAATGTGGGCAGGGGGGAAGAGAGGCTCTACGCAGTATTTT
TRBD1	TRBV18	15	.	TRBJ1-2	CASSPLRTGNYGYTF	TGTGCCAGCTCGCCACTTAGGACAGGGAACTATGGCTACACCTTC
.	TRBV9	14	.	TRBJ2-5	CASSVGPDGETQYF	TGTGCCAGCAGCGTAGGCCCAGACGGGGAGACCCAGTACTTC
.	TRBV7-9	14	.	TRBJ2-3	CASSLRGYTDTQYF	TGTGCCAGCAGCTTAAGAGGGTACACAGATACGCAGTATTTT
TRBD1	TRBV2	14	medium-sized	TRBJ1-1	CASSGQGQNTEAFF	TGTGCCAGCAGTGGACAGGGCCAGAACACTGAAGCTTTCTTT
.	TRBV19	15	.	TRBJ1-6	CASSIRQGSNSPLHF	TGTGCCAGTAGTATTCGGCAGGGGTCTAATTCACCCCTCCACTTT
.	TRBV27	13	.	TRBJ1-5	CASSLRRYQPQHF	TGTGCCAGCAGTTTACGCAGATATCAGCCCCAGCATTTT
.	TRBV6-5	13	few	TRBJ2-4	CASTDEDKNIQYF	TGTGCCAGCACGGACGAGGACAAAAACATTCAGTACTTC
.	TRBV6-5	13	.	TRBJ1-5	CASRLDSNQPQHF	TGTGCCAGCAGACTCGACAGTAATCAGCCCCAGCATTTT
.	TRBV9	20	.	TRBJ2-3	CASSVGVGAKNRGATDTQYF	TGTGCCAGCAGCGTAGGGGTCGGGGCCAAAAATAGGGGGGCCACAGATACGCAGTATTTT
TRBD1	TRBV30	12	.	TRBJ1-2	CAWVLQGNGYTF	TGTGCCTGGGTGTTACAGGGGAATGGCTACACCTTC
.	TRBV19	15	.	TRBJ1-3	CASSTRGFSGNTIYF	TGTGCCAGTAGTACCAGGGGTTTCTCTGGAAACACCATATATTTT